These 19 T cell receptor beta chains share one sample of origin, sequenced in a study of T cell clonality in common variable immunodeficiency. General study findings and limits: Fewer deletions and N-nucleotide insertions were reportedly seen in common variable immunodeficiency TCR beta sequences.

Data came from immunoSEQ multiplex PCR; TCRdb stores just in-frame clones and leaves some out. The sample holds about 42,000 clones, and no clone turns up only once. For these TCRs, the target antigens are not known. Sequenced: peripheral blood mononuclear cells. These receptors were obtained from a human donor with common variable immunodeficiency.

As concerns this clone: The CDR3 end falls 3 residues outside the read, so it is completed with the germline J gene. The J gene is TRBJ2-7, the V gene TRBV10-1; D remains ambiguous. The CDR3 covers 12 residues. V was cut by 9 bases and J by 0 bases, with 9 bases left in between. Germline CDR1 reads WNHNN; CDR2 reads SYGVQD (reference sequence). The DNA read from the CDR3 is TGCGCCAGTGGTCACAACTCCTACGAG. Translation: CASGHNSYE. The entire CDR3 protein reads CASGHNSYEQYF.

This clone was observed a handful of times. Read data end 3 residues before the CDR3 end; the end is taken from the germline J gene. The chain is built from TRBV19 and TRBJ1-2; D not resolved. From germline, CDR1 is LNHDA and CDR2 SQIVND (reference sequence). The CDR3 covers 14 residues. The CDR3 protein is CASSIDRAGGGYTF. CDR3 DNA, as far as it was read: TGTGCCAGTAGTATAGATAGAGCAGGAGGAGGC.

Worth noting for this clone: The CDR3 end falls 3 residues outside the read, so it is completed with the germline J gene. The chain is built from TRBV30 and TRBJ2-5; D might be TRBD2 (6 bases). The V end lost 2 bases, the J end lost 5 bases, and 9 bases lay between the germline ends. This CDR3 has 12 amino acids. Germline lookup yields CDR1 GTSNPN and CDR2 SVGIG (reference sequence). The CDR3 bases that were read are TGTGCCTGGAGTTGGGGGGATGAGACC. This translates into CAWSWGDET. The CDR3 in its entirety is CAWSWGDETQYF. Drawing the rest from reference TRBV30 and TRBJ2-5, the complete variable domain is SQTIHQWPATLVQPVGSPLSLECTVEGTSNPNLYWYRQAAGRGLQLLFYSVGIGQISSEVPQNLSASRPQDRQFILSSKKLLLSDSGFYLCAWSWGDETQYFGPGTRLLVL.

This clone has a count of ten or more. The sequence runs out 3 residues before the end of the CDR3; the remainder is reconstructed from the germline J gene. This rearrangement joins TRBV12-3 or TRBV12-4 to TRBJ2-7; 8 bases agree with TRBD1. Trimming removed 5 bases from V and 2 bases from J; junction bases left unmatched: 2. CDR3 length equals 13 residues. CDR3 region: CASSMTGAYEQYF. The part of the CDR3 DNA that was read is TGTGCCAGCAGTATGACAGGGGCCTACGAG.

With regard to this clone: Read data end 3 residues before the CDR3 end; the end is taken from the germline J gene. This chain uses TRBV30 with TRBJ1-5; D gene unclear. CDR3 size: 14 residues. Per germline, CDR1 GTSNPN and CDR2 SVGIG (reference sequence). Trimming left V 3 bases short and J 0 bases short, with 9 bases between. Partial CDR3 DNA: TGTGCCTGGAGAAGCCGGTATAGCAATCAGCCC. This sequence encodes CAWRSRYSNQP. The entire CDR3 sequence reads CAWRSRYSNQPQHF.

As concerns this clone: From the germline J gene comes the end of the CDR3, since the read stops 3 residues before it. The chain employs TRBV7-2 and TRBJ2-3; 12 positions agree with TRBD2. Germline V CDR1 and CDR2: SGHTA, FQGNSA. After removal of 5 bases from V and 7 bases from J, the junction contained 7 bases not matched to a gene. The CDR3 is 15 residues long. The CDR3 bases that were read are TGTGCCAGCAGCCCGACTAGCGGGAGTTTAAATACG. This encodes CASSPTSGSLNT. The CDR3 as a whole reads CASSPTSGSLNTQYF.

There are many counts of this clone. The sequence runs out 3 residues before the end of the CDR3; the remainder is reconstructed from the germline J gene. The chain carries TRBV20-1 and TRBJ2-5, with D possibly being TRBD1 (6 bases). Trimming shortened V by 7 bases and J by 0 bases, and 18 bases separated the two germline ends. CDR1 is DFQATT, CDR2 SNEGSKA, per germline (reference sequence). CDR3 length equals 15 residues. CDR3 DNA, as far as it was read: TGCAGTGGGGTGGGGGCACCACCGTACCAAGAGACC. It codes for CSGVGAPPYQET. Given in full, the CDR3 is CSGVGAPPYQETQYF.

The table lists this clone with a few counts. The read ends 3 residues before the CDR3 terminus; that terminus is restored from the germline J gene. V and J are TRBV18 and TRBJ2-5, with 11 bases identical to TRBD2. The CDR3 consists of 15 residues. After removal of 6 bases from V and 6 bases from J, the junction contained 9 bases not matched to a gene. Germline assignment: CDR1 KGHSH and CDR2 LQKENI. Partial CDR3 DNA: TGTGCCAGCTCGACAACTAGCGGGAGTAGCAAGACC. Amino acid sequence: CASSTTSGSSKT. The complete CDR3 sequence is CASSTTSGSSKTQYF.

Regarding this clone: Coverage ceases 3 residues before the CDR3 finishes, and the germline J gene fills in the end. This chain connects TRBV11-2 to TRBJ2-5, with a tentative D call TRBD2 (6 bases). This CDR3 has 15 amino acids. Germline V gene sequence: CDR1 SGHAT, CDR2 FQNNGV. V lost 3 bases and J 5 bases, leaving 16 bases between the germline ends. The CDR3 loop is CASSFGGARGETQYF. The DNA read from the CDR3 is TGTGCCAGCAGCTTCGGGGGAGCCCGGGGGGAGACC.

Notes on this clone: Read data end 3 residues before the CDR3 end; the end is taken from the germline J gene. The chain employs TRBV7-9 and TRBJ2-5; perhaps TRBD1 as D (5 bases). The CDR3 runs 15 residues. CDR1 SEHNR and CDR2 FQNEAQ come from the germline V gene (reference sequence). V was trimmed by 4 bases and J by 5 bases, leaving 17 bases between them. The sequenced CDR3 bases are TGTGCCAGCAGCTCCACAGGAGTCGGTGGCGAGACC. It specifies CASSSTGVGGET. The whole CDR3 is CASSSTGVGGETQYF.

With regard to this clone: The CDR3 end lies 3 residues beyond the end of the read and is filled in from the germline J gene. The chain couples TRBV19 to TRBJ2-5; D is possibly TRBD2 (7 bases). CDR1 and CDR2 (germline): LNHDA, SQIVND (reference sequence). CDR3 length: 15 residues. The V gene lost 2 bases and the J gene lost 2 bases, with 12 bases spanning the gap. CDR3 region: CASSIFGGQQETQYF. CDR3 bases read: TGTGCCAGTAGTATATTCGGGGGGCAACAAGAGACC.

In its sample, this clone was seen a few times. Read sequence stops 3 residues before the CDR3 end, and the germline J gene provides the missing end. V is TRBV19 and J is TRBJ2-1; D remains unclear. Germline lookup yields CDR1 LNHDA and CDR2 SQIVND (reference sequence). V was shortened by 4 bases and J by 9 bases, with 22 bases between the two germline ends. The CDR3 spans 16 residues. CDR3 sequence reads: CASSKGSSILVGEQFF. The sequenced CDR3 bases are TGTGCCAGTAGTAAGGGCAGTAGTATTCTGGTAGGTGAG. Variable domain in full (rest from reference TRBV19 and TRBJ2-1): DGGITQSPKYLFRKEGQNVTLSCEQNLNHDAMYWYRQDPGQGLRLIYYSQIVNDFQKGDIAEGYSVSREKKESFPLTVTSAQKNPTAFYLCASSKGSSILVGEQFFGPGTRLTVL.

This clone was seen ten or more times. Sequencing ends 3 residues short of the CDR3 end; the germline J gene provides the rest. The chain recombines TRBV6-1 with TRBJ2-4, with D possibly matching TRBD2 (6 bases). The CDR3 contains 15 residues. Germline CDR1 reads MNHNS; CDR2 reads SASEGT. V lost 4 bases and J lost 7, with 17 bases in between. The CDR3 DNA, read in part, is TGTGCCAGCAGTGGAGGGCGGGCGGGGTGGAACATT. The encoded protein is CASSGGRAGWNI. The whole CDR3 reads CASSGGRAGWNIQYF.

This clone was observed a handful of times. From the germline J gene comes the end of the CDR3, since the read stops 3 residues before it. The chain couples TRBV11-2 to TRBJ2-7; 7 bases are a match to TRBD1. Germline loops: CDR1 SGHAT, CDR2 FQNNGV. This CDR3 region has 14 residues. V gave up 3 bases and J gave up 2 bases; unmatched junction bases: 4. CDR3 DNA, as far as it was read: TGTGCCAGCAGCTTGGTTCAGGGGGCCTACGAG. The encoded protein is CASSLVQGAYE. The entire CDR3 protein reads CASSLVQGAYEQYF.

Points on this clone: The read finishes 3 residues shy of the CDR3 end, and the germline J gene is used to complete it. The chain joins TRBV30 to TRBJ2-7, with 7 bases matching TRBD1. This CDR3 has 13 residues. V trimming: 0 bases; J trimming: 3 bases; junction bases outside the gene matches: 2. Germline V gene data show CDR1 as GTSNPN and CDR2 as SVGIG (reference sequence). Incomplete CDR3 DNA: TGTGCCTGGAGTGTCGGGACAGTCTACGAG. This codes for CAWSVGTVYE. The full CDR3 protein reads CAWSVGTVYEQYF.

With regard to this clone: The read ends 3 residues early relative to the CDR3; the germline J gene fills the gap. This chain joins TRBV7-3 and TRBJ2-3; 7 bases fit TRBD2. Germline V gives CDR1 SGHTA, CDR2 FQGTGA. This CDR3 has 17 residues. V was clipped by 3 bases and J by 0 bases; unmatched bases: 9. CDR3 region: CASSLATHSGSTDTQYF. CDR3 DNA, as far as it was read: TGTGCCAGCAGCTTGGCCACGCATAGCGGGAGCACAGATACG.

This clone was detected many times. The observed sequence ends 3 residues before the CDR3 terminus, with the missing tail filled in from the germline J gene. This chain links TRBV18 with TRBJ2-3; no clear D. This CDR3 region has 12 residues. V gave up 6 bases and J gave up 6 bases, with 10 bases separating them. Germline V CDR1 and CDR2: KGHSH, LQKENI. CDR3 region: CASSGKGDTQYF. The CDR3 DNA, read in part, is TGTGCCAGCTCCGGAAAAGGGGATACG.

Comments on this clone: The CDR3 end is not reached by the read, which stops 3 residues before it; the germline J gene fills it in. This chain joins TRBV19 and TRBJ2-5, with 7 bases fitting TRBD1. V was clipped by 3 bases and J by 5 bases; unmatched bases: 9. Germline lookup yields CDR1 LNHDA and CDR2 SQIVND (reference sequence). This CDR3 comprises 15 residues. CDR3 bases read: TGTGCCAGTAGTATGCCCCGGACAGGCGGGGAGACC. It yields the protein CASSMPRTGGET. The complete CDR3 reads CASSMPRTGGETQYF.

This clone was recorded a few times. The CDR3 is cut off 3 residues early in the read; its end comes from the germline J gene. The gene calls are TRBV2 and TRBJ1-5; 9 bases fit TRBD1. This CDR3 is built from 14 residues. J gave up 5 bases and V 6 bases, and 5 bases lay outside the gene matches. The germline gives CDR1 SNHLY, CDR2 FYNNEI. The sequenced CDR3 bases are TGTGCCAGCAGCAGACAGGGGGTGGATCAGCCC. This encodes CASSRQGVDQP. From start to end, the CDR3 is CASSRQGVDQPQHF.